Listed below are T cell receptor beta chains from one sample, sequenced in a study of beta chain features in type 1 diabetes. Method: immunoSEQ multiplex PCR; TCRdb's copy keeps in-frame clones and lacks some. The sample consists of over 700,000 clones, 15% to 20% of them appearing once. The specimen was naive CD4+ T cells from blood. These receptors were collected from a young woman in good health. The CDR3 runs from the conserved cysteine through the conserved F or W. The order of the fields is V gene, D gene, clone size, J gene, CDR3 DNA, CDR3 protein. A D gene is named only where the DNA matches it firmly. Size tells how often a clone was seen (once, few, many) or the class of an expanded clone, and some rows leave it out.

v_gene: TRBV28
d_gene: NA
abundance: few
j_gene: TRBJ2-1
CDR3nt: TGTGCCAGCAGTTTCCCTTGGACAGCAACTCGGTTCTTC
CDR3aa: CASSFPWTATRFF

v_gene: TRBV2
d_gene: NA
abundance: NA
j_gene: TRBJ2-2
CDR3nt: TGTGCCAGCAGAGCCGACACGGCCGGGGAGCTGTTTTTT
CDR3aa: CASRADTAGELFF

v_gene: TRBV11-2
d_gene: TRBD2
abundance: few
j_gene: TRBJ2-1
CDR3nt: TGTGCCAGCAGCAAGCTAGCGGGATTAAACAATGAGCAGTTCTTC
CDR3aa: CASSKLAGLNNEQFF

v_gene: TRBV5-4
d_gene: TRBD2
abundance: few
j_gene: TRBJ2-2
CDR3nt: TGTGCCAGCAGCCGGGAGGGCCTGAACACCGGGGAGCTGTTTTTT
CDR3aa: CASSREGLNTGELFF

v_gene: TRBV18
d_gene: NA
abundance: NA
j_gene: TRBJ2-6
CDR3nt: TGTGCCAGCTCACCCCAAAATACAGACTCTGGGGCCAACGTCCTGACTTTC
CDR3aa: CASSPQNTDSGANVLTF

v_gene: TRBV6-5
d_gene: TRBD1
abundance: NA
j_gene: TRBJ2-3
CDR3nt: TGTGCCAGCAGGGGGGACAGGAACACAGATACGCAGTATTTT
CDR3aa: CASRGDRNTDTQYF

v_gene: TRBV5-3
d_gene: NA
abundance: NA
j_gene: TRBJ1-1
CDR3nt: TGTGCCAGAAGCTTGGGGAGTTCGAACACTGAAGCTTTCTTT
CDR3aa: CARSLGSSNTEAFF

v_gene: TRBV29-1
d_gene: TRBD2
abundance: few
j_gene: TRBJ2-3
CDR3nt: TGCAGCGTTGGAGCCCGCGGGAGTAATACGCAGTATTTT
CDR3aa: CSVGARGSNTQYF

v_gene: TRBV29-1
d_gene: NA
abundance: NA
j_gene: TRBJ2-5
CDR3nt: TGCAGCGTCCAATTAGGGGGCCAAGAGACCCAGTACTTC
CDR3aa: CSVQLGGQETQYF

v_gene: TRBV2
d_gene: TRBD1
abundance: NA
j_gene: TRBJ2-2
CDR3nt: TGTGCCAGCAGTGAACAGGGGGTACCCGGGGAGCTGTTTTTT
CDR3aa: CASSEQGVPGELFF

v_gene: TRBV10-3
d_gene: TRBD2
abundance: many
j_gene: TRBJ2-1
CDR3nt: TGTGCCATCAGTGAAGTGGCGGGAGCCAATGAGCAGTTCTTC
CDR3aa: CAISEVAGANEQFF

v_gene: TRBV20-1
d_gene: NA
abundance: NA
j_gene: TRBJ2-7
CDR3nt: TGCAGTACTAGGACCTCTGCGGGGCAGTACTTC
CDR3aa: CSTRTSAGQYF

v_gene: TRBV28
d_gene: NA
abundance: few
j_gene: TRBJ1-2
CDR3nt: TGTGCCAGCAGACCCCACGGGGCGATAGCTAACTATGGCTACACCTTC
CDR3aa: CASRPHGAIANYGYTF

v_gene: TRBV5-1
d_gene: NA
abundance: few
j_gene: TRBJ1-2
CDR3nt: TGCGCCAGCAGACGTGATGGCTACACCTTC
CDR3aa: CASRRDGYTF

v_gene: TRBV28
d_gene: NA
abundance: few
j_gene: TRBJ2-7
CDR3nt: TGTGCCAGCAGTCTCCCCCCACTAGCCGCCTACGAGCAGTACTTC
CDR3aa: CASSLPPLAAYEQYF

v_gene: TRBV23-1
d_gene: NA
abundance: few
j_gene: TRBJ2-6
CDR3nt: TGCGCCAGCAGTCAATCTACCCGCTATGGGGCCAACGTCCTGACTTTC
CDR3aa: CASSQSTRYGANVLTF

v_gene: TRBV5-1
d_gene: TRBD1
abundance: NA
j_gene: TRBJ2-5
CDR3nt: TGCGCCAGCAGCCCCATACAGGGGGCTATCGGGGAGACCCAGTACTTC
CDR3aa: CASSPIQGAIGETQYF

v_gene: TRBV5-1
d_gene: NA
abundance: once
j_gene: TRBJ1-1
CDR3nt: TGCGCCAGCAGCTTCTTTGGGGGTACCGAGACTGAAGCTTTCTTT
CDR3aa: CASSFFGGTETEAFF

v_gene: TRBV7-9
d_gene: NA
abundance: NA
j_gene: TRBJ2-3
CDR3nt: TGTGCCAGCAGCTTGGGGGTGGATACGCAGTATTTT
CDR3aa: CASSLGVDTQYF

v_gene: TRBV4-3
d_gene: NA
abundance: few
j_gene: TRBJ2-7
CDR3nt: TGCGCCAGCAGCCTCAACACAGGGATCAGCTACGAGCAGTACTTC
CDR3aa: CASSLNTGISYEQYF

v_gene: TRBV6-6
d_gene: TRBD2
abundance: NA
j_gene: TRBJ2-7
CDR3nt: TGTGCCAGCAGTTACTCGGCGGGAGGGCCTTACGAGCAGTACTTC
CDR3aa: CASSYSAGGPYEQYF

v_gene: TRBV7-3
d_gene: NA
abundance: NA
j_gene: TRBJ2-1
CDR3nt: TGTGCCAGGAGCTTAGTCCCTGAGAACTACAATGAGCAGTTCTTC
CDR3aa: CARSLVPENYNEQFF

v_gene: TRBV9
d_gene: TRBD2
abundance: few
j_gene: TRBJ2-1
CDR3nt: TGTGCCAGCAGCGGAGCCGGGACTAGCGGGATGAGCTCCTACAATGAGCAGTTCTTC
CDR3aa: CASSGAGTSGMSSYNEQFF

v_gene: TRBV14
d_gene: NA
abundance: few
j_gene: TRBJ2-7
CDR3nt: TGTGCCACCGGGCGGACATCTGAGGGCGAGCAGTACTTC
CDR3aa: CATGRTSEGEQYF

v_gene: TRBV7-2
d_gene: TRBD2
abundance: few
j_gene: TRBJ2-2
CDR3nt: TGTGCCAGCAGCCCCCTAGCGTTAGCGGGCAAAACCGGGGAGCTGTTTTTT
CDR3aa: CASSPLALAGKTGELFF

v_gene: TRBV18
d_gene: NA
abundance: few
j_gene: TRBJ1-5
CDR3nt: TGTGCCAGCTCACCACGCGGGGGTAGAAGCAATCAGCCCCAGCATTTT
CDR3aa: CASSPRGGRSNQPQHF

v_gene: TRBV4-1
d_gene: TRBD2
abundance: few
j_gene: TRBJ2-1
CDR3nt: TGCGCCAGCAGCCAAGAATCTAGCGGGTGGGTCGTCGAGCAGTTCTTC
CDR3aa: CASSQESSGWVVEQFF

v_gene: TRBV6-1
d_gene: NA
abundance: few
j_gene: TRBJ1-5
CDR3nt: TGTGCCAGCAGTGTGAGTTATCAGCCCCAGCATTTT
CDR3aa: CASSVSYQPQHF

v_gene: TRBV28
d_gene: NA
abundance: few
j_gene: TRBJ2-7
CDR3nt: TGTGCCACCCTGGGATGGGTCTCTCTCCCCTACGAGCAGTACTTC
CDR3aa: CATLGWVSLPYEQYF

v_gene: TRBV18
d_gene: TRBD1
abundance: NA
j_gene: TRBJ2-2
CDR3nt: TGTGCCAGCTCACCGCAGCTGGGACAGGACAGCTCCACAGGGGAGCTGTTTTTT
CDR3aa: CASSPQLGQDSSTGELFF

v_gene: TRBV6-6
d_gene: TRBD1
abundance: few
j_gene: TRBJ1-2
CDR3nt: TGTGCCAGCAGTTACTCGCTGGACAGGCCAAGGGGTGGCTACACCTTC
CDR3aa: CASSYSLDRPRGGYTF

v_gene: TRBV18
d_gene: NA
abundance: NA
j_gene: TRBJ2-7
CDR3nt: TGTGCCAGCTCACCCGTGTACGACTCCTACGAGCAGTACTTC
CDR3aa: CASSPVYDSYEQYF

v_gene: TRBV14
d_gene: NA
abundance: NA
j_gene: TRBJ2-2
CDR3nt: TGTGCCAGCAGCCAAGAAGTGCCCGCGAACACCGGGGAGCTGTTTTTT
CDR3aa: CASSQEVPANTGELFF

v_gene: TRBV15
d_gene: NA
abundance: few
j_gene: TRBJ2-1
CDR3nt: TGTGCCACCAGCAGAGATCAGGGGACCTACAATGAGCAGTTCTTC
CDR3aa: CATSRDQGTYNEQFF

v_gene: TRBV4-3
d_gene: NA
abundance: once
j_gene: TRBJ2-5
CDR3nt: TGCACCAGCAGCCAAGCCTTGGGTGGAGAGACCCAGTACTTC
CDR3aa: CTSSQALGGETQYF

v_gene: TRBV4-3
d_gene: NA
abundance: NA
j_gene: TRBJ2-2
CDR3nt: TGCGCCAGCGGCAGAGCCCCCGGGGAGCTGTTTTTT
CDR3aa: CASGRAPGELFF

v_gene: TRBV6-1
d_gene: TRBD1
abundance: few
j_gene: TRBJ2-7
CDR3nt: TGTGCCAGCTCGCAGGGGGCCTACGAGCAGTACTTC
CDR3aa: CASSQGAYEQYF

v_gene: TRBV28
d_gene: NA
abundance: NA
j_gene: TRBJ2-7
CDR3nt: TGTGCCAGCAATTCTTTCCACGAGCAGTACTTC
CDR3aa: CASNSFHEQYF